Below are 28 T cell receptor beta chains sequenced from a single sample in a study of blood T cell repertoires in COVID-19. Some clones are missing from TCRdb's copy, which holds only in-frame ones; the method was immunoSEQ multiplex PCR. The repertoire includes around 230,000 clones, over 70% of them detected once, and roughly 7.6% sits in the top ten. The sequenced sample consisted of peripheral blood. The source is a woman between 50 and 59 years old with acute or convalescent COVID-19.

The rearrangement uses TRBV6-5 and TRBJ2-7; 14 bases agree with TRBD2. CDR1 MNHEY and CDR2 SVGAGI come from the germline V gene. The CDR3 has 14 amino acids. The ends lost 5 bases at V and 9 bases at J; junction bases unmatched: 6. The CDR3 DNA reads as TGTGCCAGCAGTCCGACTAGCGGGAGGGCAGGGCAGTACTTC. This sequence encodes CASSPTSGRAGQYF.

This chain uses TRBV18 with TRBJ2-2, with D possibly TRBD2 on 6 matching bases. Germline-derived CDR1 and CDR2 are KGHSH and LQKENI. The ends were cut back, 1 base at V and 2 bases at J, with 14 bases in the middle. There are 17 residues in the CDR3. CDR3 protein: CASSPREIAANTGELFF. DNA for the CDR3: TGTGCCAGCTCACCACGGGAAATAGCGGCTAACACCGGGGAGCTGTTTTTT.

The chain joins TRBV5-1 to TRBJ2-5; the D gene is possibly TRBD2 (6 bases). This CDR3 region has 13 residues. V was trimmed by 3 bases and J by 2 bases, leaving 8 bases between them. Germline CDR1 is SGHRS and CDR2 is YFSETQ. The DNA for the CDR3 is TGCGCCAGCAGCTGGCGGGGACAAGAGACCCAGTACTTC. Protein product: CASSWRGQETQYF.

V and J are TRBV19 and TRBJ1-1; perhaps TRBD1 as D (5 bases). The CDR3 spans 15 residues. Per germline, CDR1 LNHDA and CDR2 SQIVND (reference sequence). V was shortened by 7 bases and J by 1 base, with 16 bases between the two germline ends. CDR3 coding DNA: TGTGCCAGTACCCCCCCAGACAGAAAGAACACTGAAGCTTTCTTT. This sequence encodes CASTPPDRKNTEAFF.

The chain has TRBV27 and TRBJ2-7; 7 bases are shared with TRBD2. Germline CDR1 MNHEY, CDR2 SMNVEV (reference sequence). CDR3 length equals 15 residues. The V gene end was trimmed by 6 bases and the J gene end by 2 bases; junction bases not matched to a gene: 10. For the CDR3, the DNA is TGTGCCAGCAGCCCCAACCCGGGACTACCCTACGAGCAGTACTTC. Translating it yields CASSPNPGLPYEQYF.

This CDR3 reads CASSLRTGHQPQHF. DNA of the CDR3: TGTGCCAGCAGCCTACGGACAGGGCATCAGCCCCAGCATTTT. V is TRBV3-1 (or the pseudogene TRBV3-2) and J is TRBJ1-5; 8 positions match TRBD1. V shed 4 bases and J 5 bases; nucleotides not matched to a gene: 4. Germline V gene sequence: CDR1 LGHDT, CDR2 YNNKEL (reference sequence). The CDR3 covers 14 residues.

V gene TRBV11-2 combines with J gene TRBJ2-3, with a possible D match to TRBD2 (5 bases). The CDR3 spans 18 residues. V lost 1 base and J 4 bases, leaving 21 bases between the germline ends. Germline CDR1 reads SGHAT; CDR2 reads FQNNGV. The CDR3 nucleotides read TGTGCCAGCAGCTTAGTCGTAGCTGATGGGCTAGCTGCAGATACGCAGTATTTT. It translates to CASSLVVADGLAADTQYF.

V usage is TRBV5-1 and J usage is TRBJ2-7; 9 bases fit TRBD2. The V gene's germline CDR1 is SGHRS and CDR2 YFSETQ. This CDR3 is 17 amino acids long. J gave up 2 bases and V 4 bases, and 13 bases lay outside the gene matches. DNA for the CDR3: TGCGCCAGCAGCCATTTCCGGACTAGCGAAGCCACCTACGAGCAGTACTTC. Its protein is CASSHFRTSEATYEQYF.

CDR3 residues: CASSRLVESEQYF. The CDR3 DNA is TGTGCCAGCAGCCGACTAGTTGAGAGCGAGCAGTACTTC. The V gene is TRBV5-8, the J gene TRBJ2-7; a weak D match, TRBD2 (6 bases). The germline V and J ends were trimmed by 4 bases and 6 bases, with 14 bases remaining between them. Germline V gene data show CDR1 as SGHTS and CDR2 as YDEGEE. The CDR3 length is 13 residues.

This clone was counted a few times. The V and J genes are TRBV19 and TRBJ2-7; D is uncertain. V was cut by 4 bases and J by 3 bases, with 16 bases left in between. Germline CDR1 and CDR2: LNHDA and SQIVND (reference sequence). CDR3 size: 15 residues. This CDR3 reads CASSTLGAGSYEQYF. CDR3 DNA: TGTGCCAGTAGTACCCTCGGTGCAGGAAGCTACGAGCAGTACTTC. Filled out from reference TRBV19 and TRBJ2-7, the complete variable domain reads DGGITQSPKYLFRKEGQNVTLSCEQNLNHDAMYWYRQDPGQGLRLIYYSQIVNDFQKGDIAEGYSVSREKKESFPLTVTSAQKNPTAFYLCASSTLGAGSYEQYFGPGTRLTVT.

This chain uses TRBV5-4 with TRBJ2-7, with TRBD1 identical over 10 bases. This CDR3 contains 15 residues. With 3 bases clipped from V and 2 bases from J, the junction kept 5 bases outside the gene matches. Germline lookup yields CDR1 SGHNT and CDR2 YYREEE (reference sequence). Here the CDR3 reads CASSSRQGATYEQYF. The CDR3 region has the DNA TGTGCCAGCAGCTCCCGACAGGGGGCTACCTACGAGCAGTACTTC.

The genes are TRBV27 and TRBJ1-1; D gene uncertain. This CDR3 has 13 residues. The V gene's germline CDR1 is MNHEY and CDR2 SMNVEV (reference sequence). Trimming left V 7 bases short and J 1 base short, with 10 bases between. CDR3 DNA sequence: TGTGCCAGCACGCGGAGCTGGAACACTGAAGCTTTCTTT. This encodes CASTRSWNTEAFF.

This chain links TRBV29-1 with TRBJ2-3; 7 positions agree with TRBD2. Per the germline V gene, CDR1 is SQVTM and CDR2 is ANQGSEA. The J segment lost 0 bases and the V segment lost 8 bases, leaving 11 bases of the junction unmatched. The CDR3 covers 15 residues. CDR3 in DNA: TGCAGCTTCGGTGGGGCTAGCGGCAGCACAGATACGCAGTATTTT. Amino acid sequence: CSFGGASGSTDTQYF.

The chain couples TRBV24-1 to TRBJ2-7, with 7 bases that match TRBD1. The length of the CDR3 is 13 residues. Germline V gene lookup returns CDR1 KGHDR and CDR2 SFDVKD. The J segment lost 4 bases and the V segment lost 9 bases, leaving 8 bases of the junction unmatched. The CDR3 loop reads CATSGTAGYEQYF. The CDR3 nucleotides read TGTGCCACCTCCGGGACAGCAGGGTACGAGCAGTACTTC.

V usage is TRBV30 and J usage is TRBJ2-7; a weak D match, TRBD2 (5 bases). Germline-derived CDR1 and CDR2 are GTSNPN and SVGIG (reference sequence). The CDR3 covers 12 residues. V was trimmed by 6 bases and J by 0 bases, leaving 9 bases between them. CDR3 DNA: TGTGCCTGCAGGACTCTCTCCTACGAGCAGTACTTC. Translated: CACRTLSYEQYF.

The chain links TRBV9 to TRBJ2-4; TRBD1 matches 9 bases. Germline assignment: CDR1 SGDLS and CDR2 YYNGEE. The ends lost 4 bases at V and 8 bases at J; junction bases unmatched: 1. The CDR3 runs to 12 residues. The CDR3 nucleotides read TGTGCCAGCAGCCGGGACAGGGACATTCAGTACTTC. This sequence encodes CASSRDRDIQYF.

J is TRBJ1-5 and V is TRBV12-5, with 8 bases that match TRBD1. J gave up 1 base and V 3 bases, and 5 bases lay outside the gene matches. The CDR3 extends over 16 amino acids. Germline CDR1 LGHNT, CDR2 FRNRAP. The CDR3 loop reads CASGLPWTGSNQPQHF. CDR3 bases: TGTGCTAGTGGTTTACCATGGACAGGGAGCAATCAGCCCCAGCATTTT.

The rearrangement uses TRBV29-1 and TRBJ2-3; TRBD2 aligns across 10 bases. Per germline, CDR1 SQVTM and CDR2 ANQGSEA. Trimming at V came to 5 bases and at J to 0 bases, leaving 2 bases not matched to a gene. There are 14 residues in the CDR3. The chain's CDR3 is CSVKTSGSTDTQYF. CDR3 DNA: TGCAGCGTTAAGACTAGCGGGAGCACAGATACGCAGTATTTT.

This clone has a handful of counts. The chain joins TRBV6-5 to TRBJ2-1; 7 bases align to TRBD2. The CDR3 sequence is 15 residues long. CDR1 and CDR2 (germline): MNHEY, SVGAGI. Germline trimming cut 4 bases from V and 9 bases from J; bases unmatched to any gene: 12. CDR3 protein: CASSSPRRESSEQFF. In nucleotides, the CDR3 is TGTGCCAGCAGTTCTCCGAGGCGGGAGAGTAGTGAGCAGTTCTTC.

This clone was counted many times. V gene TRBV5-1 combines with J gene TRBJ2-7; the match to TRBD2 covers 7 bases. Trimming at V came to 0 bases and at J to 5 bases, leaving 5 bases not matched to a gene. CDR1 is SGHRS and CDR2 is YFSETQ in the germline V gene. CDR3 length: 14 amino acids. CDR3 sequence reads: CASSLVGLVNEQYF. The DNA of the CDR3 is TGCGCCAGCAGCTTGGTAGGACTAGTAAACGAGCAGTACTTC.

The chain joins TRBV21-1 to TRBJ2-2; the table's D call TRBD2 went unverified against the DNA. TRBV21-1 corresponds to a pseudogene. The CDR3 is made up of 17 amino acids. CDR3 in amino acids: CASSKAPSGDDTGELFF. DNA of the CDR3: TGTGCCAGCAGCAAAGCCCCGTCGGGAGATGACACCGGGGAGCTGTTTTTT.

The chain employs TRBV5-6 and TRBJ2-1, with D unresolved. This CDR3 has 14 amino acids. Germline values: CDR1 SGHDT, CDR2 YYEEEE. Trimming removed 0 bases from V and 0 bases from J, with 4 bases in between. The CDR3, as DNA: TGTGCCAGCAGCTTGGACAGCTCCTACAATGAGCAGTTCTTC. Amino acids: CASSLDSSYNEQFF. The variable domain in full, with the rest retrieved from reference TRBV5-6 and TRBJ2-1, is DAGVTQSPTHLIKTRGQQVTLRCSPKSGHDTVSWYQQALGQGPQFIFQYYEEEERQRGNFPDRFSGHQFPNYSSELNVNALLLGDSALYLCASSLDSSYNEQFFGPGTRLTVL.

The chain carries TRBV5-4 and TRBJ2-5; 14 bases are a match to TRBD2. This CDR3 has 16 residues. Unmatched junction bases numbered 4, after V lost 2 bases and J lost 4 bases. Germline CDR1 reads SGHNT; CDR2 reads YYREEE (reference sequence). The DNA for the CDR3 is TGTGCCAGCAGCTTACCCGGGACTAGCGGGAGAGAGACCCAGTACTTC. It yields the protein CASSLPGTSGRETQYF.

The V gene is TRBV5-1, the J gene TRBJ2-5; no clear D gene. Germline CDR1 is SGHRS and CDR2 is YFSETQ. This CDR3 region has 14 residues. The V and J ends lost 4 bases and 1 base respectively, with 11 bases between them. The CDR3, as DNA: TGCGCCAGCAGCCCAAGCCCGGTCCAAGAGACCCAGTACTTC. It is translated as CASSPSPVQETQYF.

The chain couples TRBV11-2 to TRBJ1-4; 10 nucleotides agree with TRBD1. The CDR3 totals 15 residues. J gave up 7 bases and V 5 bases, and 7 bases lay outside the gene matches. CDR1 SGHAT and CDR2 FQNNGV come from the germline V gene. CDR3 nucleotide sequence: TGTGCCAGCAGCCTCAGGACAGGGGGGGGTGAAAAACTGTTTTTT. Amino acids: CASSLRTGGGEKLFF. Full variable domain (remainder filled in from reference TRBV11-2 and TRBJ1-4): EAGVAQSPRYKIIEKRQSVAFWCNPISGHATLYWYQQILGQGPKLLIQFQNNGVVDDSQLPKDRFSAERLKGVDSTLKIQPAKLEDSAVYLCASSLRTGGGEKLFFGSGTQLSVL.

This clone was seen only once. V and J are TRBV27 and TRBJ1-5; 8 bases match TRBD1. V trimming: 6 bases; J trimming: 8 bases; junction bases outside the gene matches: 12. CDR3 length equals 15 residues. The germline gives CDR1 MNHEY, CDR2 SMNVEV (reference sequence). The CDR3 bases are TGTGCCAGCAGAAGAGGGACAGGACCCCTAGAGCCCCAGCATTTT. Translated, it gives CASRRGTGPLEPQHF.

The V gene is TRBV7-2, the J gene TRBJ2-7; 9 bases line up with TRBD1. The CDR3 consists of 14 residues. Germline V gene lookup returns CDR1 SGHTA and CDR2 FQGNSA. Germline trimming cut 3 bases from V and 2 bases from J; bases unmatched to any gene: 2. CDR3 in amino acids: CASSFGTGPYEQYF. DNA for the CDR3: TGTGCCAGCAGCTTCGGGACAGGGCCCTACGAGCAGTACTTC.

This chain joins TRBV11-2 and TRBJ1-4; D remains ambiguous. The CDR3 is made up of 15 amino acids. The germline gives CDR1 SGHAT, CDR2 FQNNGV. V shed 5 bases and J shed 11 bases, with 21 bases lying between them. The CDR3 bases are TGTGCCAGCAGCGCAGTTCATGGGATCGGGATGAAACTGTTTTTT. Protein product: CASSAVHGIGMKLFF.